One sample yielded the 26 T cell receptor beta chains listed below, sequenced in a study of response to subunit inactivated influenza vaccine. TCRdb reprocessed the RT-PCR reads via MiXCR and lists one record per CDR3 protein. The table includes 650,000 to 800,000 distinct CDR3 sequences, approximately 14% detected once. The source material was PBMCs from blood, sampled about 14 days before vaccination. The source of these receptors is a man in his forties or fifties who received an inactivated influenza vaccine.

The chain uses TRBV29-1 and TRBJ1-1, with D possibly being TRBD1 (5 bases). V lost 5 bases, J lost 5 bases, and 15 bases lay in between. Germline V gene lookup returns CDR1 SQVTM and CDR2 ANQGSEA. CDR3 length: 13 residues. The chain's CDR3 is CSVLDSLHTEAFF. The CDR3 region has the DNA TGCAGCGTTTTAGACAGCCTGCATACTGAAGCTTTCTTT.

This chain links TRBV11-2 with TRBJ2-7, with 10 bases identical to TRBD1. Germline CDR1 SGHAT, CDR2 FQNNGV. The CDR3 sequence is 19 residues long. The V segment lost 5 bases and the J segment 1 base; nucleotides outside the gene matches: 17. The CDR3: CASSPSRDRGPRVSYEQYF. The CDR3 DNA reads as TGTGCCAGCAGCCCCTCCCGGGACAGGGGCCCCAGGGTTTCCTACGAGCAGTACTTC.

The gene calls are TRBV6-5 and TRBJ2-1, with a weak D call TRBD1 (5 bases). Deletions cut 2 bases from V and 5 bases from J, with 10 bases between. Germline CDR1 and CDR2: MNHEY and SVGAGI. The CDR3 is 14 residues long. CDR3 sequence (DNA): TGTGCCAGCAGTTACAGGGGCGGTAACAATGAGCAGTTCTTC. Translated: CASSYRGGNNEQFF.

This clonotype was found a few times. V and J are TRBV18 and TRBJ1-5, with a possible D match to TRBD1 (5 bases). This CDR3 is built from 17 residues. Germline V gives CDR1 KGHSH, CDR2 LQKENI. The germline V and J ends were trimmed by 5 bases and 4 bases, with 21 bases remaining between them. As DNA, the CDR3 is TGTGCCAGCTCATCGTATAACACCGGGACCTTGAATCAGCCCCAGCATTTT. Protein product: CASSSYNTGTLNQPQHF.

The chain has TRBV20-1 and TRBJ2-1; 12 nucleotides match TRBD2. CDR1 is DFQATT and CDR2 is SNEGSKA in the germline V gene (reference sequence). The CDR3 runs 15 residues. The junction had 2 bases not matched to a gene; V was cut back by 0 bases and J by 5 bases. The CDR3 DNA reads TGCAGTGCTAGAGAACTAGCGGGGGGCCACAATGAGCAGTTCTTC. It codes for CSARELAGGHNEQFF.

This clonotype appeared many times. This chain connects TRBV12-3 or TRBV12-4 to TRBJ1-1; 7 positions agree with TRBD1. The CDR3 contains 14 residues. J lost 10 bases, V lost 3 bases, and 11 bases had no gene match. CDR3 in amino acids: CASSFSTGAPGAFF. The CDR3 nucleotides read TGTGCCAGCAGTTTTTCCACAGGGGCCCCTGGAGCTTTCTTT.

This clonotype was seen a few times. The rearrangement joins TRBV5-1 to TRBJ1-2, with TRBD1 matching 7 bases. J gave up 6 bases and V 4 bases, and 15 bases lay outside the gene matches. The germline V gene encodes CDR1 SGHRS and CDR2 YFSETQ. This CDR3 contains 16 residues. The CDR3 DNA reads as TGCGCCAGCAGCGCAGGACAGGTCCTTCCCCGCCATGGCTACACCTTC. Its translation is CASSAGQVLPRHGYTF.

This rearrangement joins TRBV7-6 to TRBJ1-2; D unclear. CDR1 is SGHVS and CDR2 is FNYEAQ in the germline V gene. V was trimmed by 5 bases and J by 3 bases, leaving 10 bases between them. The CDR3 has 13 amino acids. In nucleotides, the CDR3 is TGTGCCAGCAGCAGCGGGTCCTACTATGGCTACACCTTC. This codes for CASSSGSYYGYTF.

In its sample, this clonotype was seen a few times. The genes are TRBV20-1 and TRBJ2-5, with 9 bases identical to TRBD2. Germline V CDR1 and CDR2: DFQATT, SNEGSKA (reference sequence). The V segment lost 3 bases and the J segment 3 bases; nucleotides outside the gene matches: 8. The length of the CDR3 is 15 residues. The CDR3 protein is CSASVSSGTKETQYF. The CDR3 nucleotides read TGCAGTGCTAGTGTATCTAGCGGGACAAAAGAGACCCAGTACTTC.

This clonotype has more than one count but fewer than ten. J is TRBJ2-1 and V is TRBV9; TRBD1 aligns across 9 bases. V shed 3 bases and J 8 bases; nucleotides not matched to a gene: 12. Germline lookup yields CDR1 SGDLS and CDR2 YYNGEE. The CDR3 length is 16 residues. CDR3 DNA sequence: TGTGCCAGCAGCGGGGGACCGGGACAGGGACCCGATGAGCAGTTCTTC. Translating gives CASSGGPGQGPDEQFF.

V usage is TRBV5-1 and J usage is TRBJ2-2, with a possible D match to TRBD1 (5 bases). This CDR3 is built from 17 residues. Trimming pared 0 bases from V and 3 bases from J, leaving 15 bases between. CDR1 and CDR2 from the germline V gene are SGHRS and YFSETQ. The DNA of the CDR3 is TGCGCCAGCAGCTTGGCCGGCAGGGATGGTTACACCGGGGAGCTGTTTTTT. It translates to CASSLAGRDGYTGELFF.

This clonotype was recorded a few times. The V and J genes are TRBV29-1 and TRBJ2-5; D is unclear. The germline CDR1 and CDR2 sequences are SQVTM and ANQGSEA. This CDR3 is 10 amino acids long. Trimming took 8 bases from V and 5 from J, leaving 9 bases between them. The CDR3 bases are TGCAGCCTAAAAGAGGAGACCCAGTACTTC. As protein: CSLKEETQYF.

The chain employs TRBV10-3 and TRBJ2-3; weak D call: TRBD2 (6 bases). V gave up 0 bases and J gave up 2 bases, with 12 bases separating them. Germline lookup yields CDR1 ENHRY and CDR2 SYGVKD. CDR3 length: 16 residues. In DNA form, the CDR3 reads TGTGCCATCAGTGAGTCCCTAGCGACCCCCACAGATACGCAGTATTTT. Translated, it gives CAISESLATPTDTQYF.

The V and J genes are TRBV5-1 and TRBJ2-3; the match to TRBD2 covers 12 bases. Germline CDR1 is SGHRS and CDR2 is YFSETQ. After removal of 3 bases from V and 3 bases from J, the junction contained 11 bases not matched to a gene. This CDR3 contains 18 residues. CDR3 loop: CASSSIGLAGGKTDTQYF. In DNA, the CDR3 is TGCGCCAGCAGCTCCATTGGGCTAGCGGGAGGGAAGACAGATACGCAGTATTTT.

V is TRBV6-1 and J is TRBJ1-4, with 10 bases lining up with TRBD1. CDR3 length: 14 amino acids. V lost 7 bases to trimming and J lost 8 bases; unmatched junction nucleotides: 7. Per germline, CDR1 MNHNS and CDR2 SASEGT. CDR3 in amino acids: CASNNGQGGEKLFF. The CDR3 DNA reads as TGTGCCAGCAATAACGGACAGGGGGGCGAAAAACTGTTTTTT.

This chain uses TRBV12-3 or TRBV12-4 with TRBJ1-5, with TRBD1 matching over 7 bases. The ends lost 6 bases at V and 4 bases at J; junction bases unmatched: 15. CDR3 length: 17 residues. The CDR3 here is CASRTRGGGGGNQPQHF. Written as DNA, the CDR3 is TGTGCCAGCAGGACCAGAGGAGGGGGCGGAGGAAATCAGCCCCAGCATTTT.

This clonotype was recorded many times. The V call is TRBV29-1, the J call TRBJ2-7; D is unclear. The V and J ends lost 1 base and 2 bases respectively, with 12 bases between them. Germline V CDR1 and CDR2: SQVTM, ANQGSEA. There are 14 residues in the CDR3. The CDR3 DNA follows: TGCAGCGTTGAAGTTACACTCCCTACCTACGAGCAGTACTTC. As protein: CSVEVTLPTYEQYF.

V and J are TRBV20-1 and TRBJ2-5; a weak D match, TRBD2 (5 bases). Germline V gene data show CDR1 as DFQATT and CDR2 as SNEGSKA (reference sequence). The CDR3 contains 15 residues. The V end was cut by 6 bases, the J end by 0 bases, with 17 bases between. For the CDR3, the DNA is TGCAGTGCCCCGGAACCGCCGGGGAACCAAGAGACCCAGTACTTC. This translates into CSAPEPPGNQETQYF.

The genes are TRBV27 and TRBJ2-6; D may be TRBD2 (5 bases). V was trimmed by 7 bases and J by 4 bases, leaving 23 bases between them. In germline, CDR1 is MNHEY, CDR2 SMNVEV (reference sequence). The CDR3 has 18 amino acids. CDR3 nucleotide sequence: TGTGCCAGCAAGGGAAGTGGAGGCCTCCTCTGGGGGGCCAACGTCCTGACTTTC. Translating it yields CASKGSGGLLWGANVLTF.

The chain uses TRBV7-2 and TRBJ1-5; D uncertain. Trimming left V 1 base short and J 1 base short, with 5 bases between. Germline CDR1 is SGHTA and CDR2 is FQGNSA. CDR3 size: 14 residues. The CDR3 region is CASSLDWSNQPQHF. The CDR3 coding sequence is TGTGCCAGCAGCTTAGACTGGAGCAATCAGCCCCAGCATTTT. Drawing the rest from reference TRBV7-2 and TRBJ1-5, the complete variable domain is GAGVSQSPSNKVTEKGKDVELRCDPISGHTALYWYRQSLGQGLEFLIYFQGNSAPDKSGLPSDRFSAERTGGSVSTLTIQRTQQEDSAVYLCASSLDWSNQPQHFGDGTRLSIL.

This clonotype was observed a handful of times. CDR3 amino acids: CASSLGQAPYNEQFF. Here the CDR3 DNA reads TGTGCCAGCAGCTTAGGACAGGCACCTTACAATGAGCAGTTCTTC. V is TRBV5-6 and J is TRBJ2-1, with 7 bases aligning to TRBD1. CDR1 and CDR2 from the germline V gene are SGHDT and YYEEEE. The V segment lost 2 bases and the J segment 4 bases; nucleotides outside the gene matches: 6. This CDR3 contains 15 residues.

This clonotype turned up a few times. This sequence joins TRBV20-1 and TRBJ2-7, with D possibly called TRBD1 or TRBD2 (6 bases each). CDR3 size: 15 residues. The germline V gene encodes CDR1 DFQATT and CDR2 SNEGSKA (reference sequence). The V end lost 1 base, the J end lost 0 bases, and 13 bases lay between the germline ends. The CDR3 loop reads CSARGGAWSSYEQYF. CDR3 nucleotides: TGCAGTGCTAGAGGGGGGGCCTGGAGCTCCTACGAGCAGTACTTC.

J is TRBJ1-6 and V is TRBV12-3 or TRBV12-4; no firm D call. The CDR3 length is 15 residues. The V end lost 1 base, the J end lost 5 bases, and 9 bases lay between the germline ends. CDR3 loop: CASSLGSRNNSPLHF. The DNA of the CDR3 is TGTGCCAGCAGTTTAGGTTCACGGAATAATTCACCCCTCCACTTT.

This clonotype was found a few times. V and J are TRBV20-1 and TRBJ2-5, with a possible D match to TRBD1 (5 bases). V was trimmed by 5 bases and J by 4 bases, leaving 20 bases between them. Germline V CDR1 and CDR2: DFQATT, SNEGSKA (reference sequence). The CDR3 consists of 15 residues. The CDR3 nucleotides are TGCAGTGCTCCCCAGGCCCCAGGGATGGGAGAGACCCAGTACTTC. Its translation is CSAPQAPGMGETQYF.

CDR3 nucleotides: TGTGCCAGCAGCCAAACGACTAGCGGGAGAAACGAGCAGTACTTC. Its translation: CASSQTTSGRNEQYF. The chain is built from TRBV3-1 and TRBJ2-7, with 12 bases fitting TRBD2. CDR3 length: 15 amino acids. Unmatched junction bases numbered 4, after V lost 2 bases and J lost 5 bases. The germline V gene has CDR1 LGHDT and CDR2 YNNKEL (reference sequence).

The rearrangement joins TRBV5-1 to TRBJ2-6; 7 bases are shared with TRBD1. Germline assignment: CDR1 SGHRS and CDR2 YFSETQ. The CDR3 length is 16 residues. The junction had 5 bases not matched to a gene; V was cut back by 4 bases and J by 1 base. The CDR3 nucleotides are TGCGCCAGCAGCCCCAACAGGGGATCTGGGGCCAACGTCCTGACTTTC. Translating gives CASSPNRGSGANVLTF.